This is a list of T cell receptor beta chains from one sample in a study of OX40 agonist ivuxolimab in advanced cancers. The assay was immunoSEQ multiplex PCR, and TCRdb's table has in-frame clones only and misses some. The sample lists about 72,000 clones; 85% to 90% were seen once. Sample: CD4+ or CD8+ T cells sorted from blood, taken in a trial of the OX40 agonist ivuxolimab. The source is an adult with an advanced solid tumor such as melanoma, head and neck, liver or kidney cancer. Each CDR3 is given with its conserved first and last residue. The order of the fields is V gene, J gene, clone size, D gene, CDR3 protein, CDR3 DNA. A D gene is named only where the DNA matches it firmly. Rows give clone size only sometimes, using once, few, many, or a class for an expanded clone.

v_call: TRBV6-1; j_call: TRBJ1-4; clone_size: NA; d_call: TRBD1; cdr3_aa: CASTRDRDEKLFF; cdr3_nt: TGTGCCAGCACCAGGGACAGGGATGAAAAACTGTTTTTT
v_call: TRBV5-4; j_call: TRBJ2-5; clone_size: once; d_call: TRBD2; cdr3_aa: CASSLASGSGETQYF; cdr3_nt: TGTGCCAGCAGCTTGGCGAGCGGGAGCGGGGAGACCCAGTACTTC
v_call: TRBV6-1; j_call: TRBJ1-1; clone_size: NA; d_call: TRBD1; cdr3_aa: CASSKGGSPNTEAFF; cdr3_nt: TGTGCCAGCAGTAAAGGGGGCAGTCCGAACACTGAAGCTTTCTTT
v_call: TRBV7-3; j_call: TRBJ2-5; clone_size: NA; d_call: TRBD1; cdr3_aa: CASSLTGSPETQYF; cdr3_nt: TGTGCCAGCAGTCTGACAGGGTCGCCAGAGACCCAGTACTTC
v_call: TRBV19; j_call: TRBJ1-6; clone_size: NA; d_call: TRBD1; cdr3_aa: CASSIEPVDRGDNSPLHF; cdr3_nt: TGTGCCAGTAGTATAGAGCCGGTAGACAGGGGTGATAATTCACCCCTCCACTTT
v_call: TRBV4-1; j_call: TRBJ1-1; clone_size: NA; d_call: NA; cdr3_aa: CASSPEAFTQAFF; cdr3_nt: TGCGCCAGCAGTCCCGAGGCCTTTACCCAAGCTTTCTTT
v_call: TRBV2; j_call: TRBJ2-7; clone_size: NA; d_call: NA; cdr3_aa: CASRSRQGSTYEQYF; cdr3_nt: TGTGCCAGCAGATCAAGGCAGGGTTCAACCTACGAGCAGTACTTC
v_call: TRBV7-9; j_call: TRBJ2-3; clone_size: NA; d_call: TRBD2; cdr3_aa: CASSLGGGPDTQYF; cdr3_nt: TGTGCCAGCAGCTTAGGCGGGGGTCCCGATACGCAGTATTTT
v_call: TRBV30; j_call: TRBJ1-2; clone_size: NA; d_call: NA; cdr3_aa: CAWMELAYGYTF; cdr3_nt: TGTGCCTGGATGGAGTTGGCCTATGGCTACACCTTC
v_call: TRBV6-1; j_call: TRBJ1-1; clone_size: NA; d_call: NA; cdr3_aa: CASSDGFGASTEAFF; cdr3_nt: TGTGCCAGCAGTGACGGATTTGGGGCCAGCACTGAAGCTTTCTTT
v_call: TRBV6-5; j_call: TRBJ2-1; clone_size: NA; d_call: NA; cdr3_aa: CASPGAIFEDNEQFF; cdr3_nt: TGTGCCAGCCCGGGGGCCATCTTTGAGGACAATGAGCAGTTCTTC
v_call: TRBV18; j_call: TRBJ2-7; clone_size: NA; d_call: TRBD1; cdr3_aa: CASSPGQTYEQYF; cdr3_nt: TGTGCCAGCTCACCGGGACAGACCTACGAGCAGTACTTC
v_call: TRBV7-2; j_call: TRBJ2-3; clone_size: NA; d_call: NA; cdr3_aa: CASSPAHRVRDTQYF; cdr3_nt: TGTGCCAGCAGCCCAGCCCATAGAGTTCGAGATACGCAGTATTTT
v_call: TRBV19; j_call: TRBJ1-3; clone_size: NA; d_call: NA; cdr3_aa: CASTEGRNSGNTIYF; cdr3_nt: TGTGCCAGTACGGAGGGGAGGAACTCTGGAAACACCATATATTTT
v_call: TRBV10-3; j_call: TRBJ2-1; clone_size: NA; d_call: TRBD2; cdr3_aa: CAMGGGDDEQFF; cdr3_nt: TGTGCCATGGGTGGGGGGGATGATGAGCAGTTCTTC
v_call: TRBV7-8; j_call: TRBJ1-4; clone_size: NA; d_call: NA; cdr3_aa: CASSSGAREKLFF; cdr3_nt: TGTGCCAGCAGCTCAGGGGCACGAGAAAAACTGTTTTTT
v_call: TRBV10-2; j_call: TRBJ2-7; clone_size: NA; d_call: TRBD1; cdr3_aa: CASSDSGTVSSYEQYF; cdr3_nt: TGCGCCAGCAGTGACTCCGGGACAGTAAGCTCCTACGAGCAGTACTTC
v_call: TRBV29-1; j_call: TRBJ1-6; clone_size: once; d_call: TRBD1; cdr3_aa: CSAQDRGGDSPLHF; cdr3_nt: TGCAGCGCCCAAGACAGGGGCGGGGATTCACCCCTCCACTTT
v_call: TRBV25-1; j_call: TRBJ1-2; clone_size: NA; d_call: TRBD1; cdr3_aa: CASSEQDRGYYGYTF; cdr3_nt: TGTGCCAGCAGTGAGCAGGACAGGGGCTACTATGGCTACACCTTC
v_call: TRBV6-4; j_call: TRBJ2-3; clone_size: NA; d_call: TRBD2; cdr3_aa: CASSDSSGGADTQYF; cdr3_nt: TGTGCCAGCAGTGACTCTAGCGGGGGGGCAGATACGCAGTATTTT
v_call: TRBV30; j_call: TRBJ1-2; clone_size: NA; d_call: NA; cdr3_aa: CAWSADWSNYGYTF; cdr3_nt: TGTGCCTGGAGTGCGGACTGGTCTAACTATGGCTACACCTTC
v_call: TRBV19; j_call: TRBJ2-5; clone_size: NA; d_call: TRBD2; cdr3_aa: CASSTGLALGETQYF; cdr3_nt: TGTGCCAGTAGTACCGGACTAGCGCTGGGGGAGACCCAGTACTTC
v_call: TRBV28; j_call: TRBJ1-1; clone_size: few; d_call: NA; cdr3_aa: CASSLPPNTEAFF; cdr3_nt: TGTGCCAGCAGTCTTCCCCCAAACACTGAAGCTTTCTTT
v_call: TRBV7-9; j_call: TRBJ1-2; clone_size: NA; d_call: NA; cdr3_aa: CASSPPTGNYGYTF; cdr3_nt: TGTGCCAGCAGCCCCCCCACGGGAAACTATGGCTACACCTTC
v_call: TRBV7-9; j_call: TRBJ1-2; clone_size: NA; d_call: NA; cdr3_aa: CASSLVGTNYGYTF; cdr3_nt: TGTGCCAGCAGCTTAGTCGGGACGAACTATGGCTACACCTTC
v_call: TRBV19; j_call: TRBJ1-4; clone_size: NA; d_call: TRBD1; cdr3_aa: CASSIVKTGGNEKLFF; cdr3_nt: TGTGCCAGTAGTATAGTCAAGACAGGGGGCAATGAAAAACTGTTTTTT
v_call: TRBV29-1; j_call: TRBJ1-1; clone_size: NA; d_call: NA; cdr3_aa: CSVDRNGNTEAFF; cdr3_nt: TGCAGCGTTGACCGAAATGGGAACACTGAAGCTTTCTTT
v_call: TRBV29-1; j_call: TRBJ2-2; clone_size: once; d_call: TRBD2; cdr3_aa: CSAKRGTSGAGELFF; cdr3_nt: TGCAGCGCTAAAAGGGGTACTAGCGGGGCTGGGGAGCTGTTTTTT
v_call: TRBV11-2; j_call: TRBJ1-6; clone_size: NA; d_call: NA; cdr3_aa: CACRPPGGGKYNSPLHF; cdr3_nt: TGTGCCTGTCGCCCTCCGGGGGGCGGCAAGTATAATTCACCCCTCCACTTT
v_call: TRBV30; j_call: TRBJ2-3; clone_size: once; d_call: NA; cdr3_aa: CAWSRGGTGDTQYF; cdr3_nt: TGTGCCTGGAGTAGGGGGGGTACGGGAGATACGCAGTATTTT
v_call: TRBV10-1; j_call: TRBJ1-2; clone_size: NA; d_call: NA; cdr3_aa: CASSESIGDFGGYTF; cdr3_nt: TGCGCCAGCAGTGAGTCGATAGGGGACTTCGGGGGCTACACCTTC